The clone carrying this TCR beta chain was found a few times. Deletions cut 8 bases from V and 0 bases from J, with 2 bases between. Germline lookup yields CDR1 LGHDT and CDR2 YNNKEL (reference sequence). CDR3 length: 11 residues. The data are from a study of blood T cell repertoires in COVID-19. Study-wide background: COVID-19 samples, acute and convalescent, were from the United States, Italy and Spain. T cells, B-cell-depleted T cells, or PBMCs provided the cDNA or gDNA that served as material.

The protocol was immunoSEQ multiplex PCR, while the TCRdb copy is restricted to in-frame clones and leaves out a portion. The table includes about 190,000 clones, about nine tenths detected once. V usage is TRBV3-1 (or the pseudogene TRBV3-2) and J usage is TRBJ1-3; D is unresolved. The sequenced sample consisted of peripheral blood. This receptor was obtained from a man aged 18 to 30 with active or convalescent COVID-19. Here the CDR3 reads CASLSGNTIYF. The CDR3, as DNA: TGTGCCAGCCTCTCTGGAAACACCATATATTTT.